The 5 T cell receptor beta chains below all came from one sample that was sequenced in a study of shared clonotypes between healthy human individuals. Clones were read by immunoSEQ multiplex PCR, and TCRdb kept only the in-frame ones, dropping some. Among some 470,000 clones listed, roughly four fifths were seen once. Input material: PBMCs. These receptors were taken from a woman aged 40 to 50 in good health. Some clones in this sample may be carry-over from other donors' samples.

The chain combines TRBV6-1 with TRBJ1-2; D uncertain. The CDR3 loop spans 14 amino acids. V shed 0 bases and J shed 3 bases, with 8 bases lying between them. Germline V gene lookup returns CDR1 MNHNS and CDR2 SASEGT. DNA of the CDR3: TGTGCCAGCAGTGAAGCGGCGGGATACTATGGCTACACCTTC. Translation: CASSEAAGYYGYTF.

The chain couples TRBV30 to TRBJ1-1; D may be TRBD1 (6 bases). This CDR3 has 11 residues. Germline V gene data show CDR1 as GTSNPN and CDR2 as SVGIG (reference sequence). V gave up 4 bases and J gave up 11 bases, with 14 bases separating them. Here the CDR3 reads CAWTTGSLAFF. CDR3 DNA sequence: TGTGCCTGGACGACAGGTTCCCTTGCTTTCTTT.

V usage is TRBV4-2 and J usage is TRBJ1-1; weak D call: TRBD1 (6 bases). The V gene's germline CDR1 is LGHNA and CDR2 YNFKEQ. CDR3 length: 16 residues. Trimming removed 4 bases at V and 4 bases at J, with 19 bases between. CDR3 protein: CASSPLGGQAVTEAFF. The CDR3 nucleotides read TGTGCCAGCAGCCCTCTAGGGGGACAAGCAGTCACTGAAGCTTTCTTT.

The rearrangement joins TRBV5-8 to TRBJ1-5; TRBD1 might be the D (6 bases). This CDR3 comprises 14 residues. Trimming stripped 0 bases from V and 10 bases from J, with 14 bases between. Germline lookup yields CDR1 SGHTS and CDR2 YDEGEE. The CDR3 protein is CASSLGVGGSPQHF. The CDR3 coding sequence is TGTGCCAGCAGCTTGGGAGTAGGGGGGTCACCCCAGCATTTT. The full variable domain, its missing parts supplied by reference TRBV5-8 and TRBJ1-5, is EAGVTQSPTHLIKTRGQQATLRCSPISGHTSVYWYQQALGLGLQFLLWYDEGEERNRGNFPPRFSGRQFPNYSSELNVNALELEDSALYLCASSLGVGGSPQHFGDGTRLSIL.

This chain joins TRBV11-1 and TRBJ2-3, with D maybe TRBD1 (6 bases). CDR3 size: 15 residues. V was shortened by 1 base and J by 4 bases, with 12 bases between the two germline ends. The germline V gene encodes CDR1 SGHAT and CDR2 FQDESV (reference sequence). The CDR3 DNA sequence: TGTGCCAGCAGCTTAGATCCAGGGGCCCCAGATACGCAGTATTTT. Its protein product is CASSLDPGAPDTQYF.